This T cell receptor beta chain was documented in a study of cytomegalovirus exposure and HLA in healthy donors. The PCR was carried out with 60 Vbeta primers and 13 Jbeta primers. TCRdb keeps only in-frame clones here, not all; method: immunoSEQ multiplex PCR. The table has 90,000 or so clones, over 55% seen once; the top ten hold 16%. The ends lost 5 bases at V and 2 bases at J; junction bases unmatched: 7. Per the germline V gene, CDR1 is SGHTA and CDR2 is FQGNSA. This CDR3 region has 15 residues. Sequencing was performed on PBMCs. The chain joins TRBV7-2 to TRBJ1-1; 8 bases agree with TRBD1. This TCR derives from a woman under 30 in good health and CMV-seropositive. This CDR3 reads CASSTRQGYNTEAFF. CDR3 coding DNA: TGTGCCAGCAGCACCCGACAGGGGTACAACACTGAAGCTTTCTTT.